These T cell receptor beta chains were read from a single sample in a study of blood T cell repertoires in COVID-19. Generated by immunoSEQ multiplex PCR, the TCRdb table keeps only in-frame clones and is missing some. Counted here are approximately 110,000 clones, roughly 85% occurring once; the ten biggest clones make up about 3.6%. The specimen was peripheral blood. The receptors stem from a man aged 40-55 years with acute or convalescent COVID-19. Both conserved end residues are part of each CDR3. D genes are given only for firm matches. Size is stated for part of the rows, as once, few or many counts, or as a class when the clone is expanded.

D: .; V: TRBV20-1; size: .; J: TRBJ2-7; CDR3: CSASFGSSYEQYF; DNA: TGCAGTGCTAGTTTTGGGAGCTCCTACGAGCAGTACTTC
D: .; V: TRBV19; size: .; J: TRBJ2-5; CDR3: CASSFGETQYF; DNA: TGTGCCAGTAGTTTCGGGGAGACCCAGTACTTC
D: .; V: TRBV2; size: .; J: TRBJ1-1; CDR3: CASSEIGQGTEAFF; DNA: TGTGCCAGCAGTGAAATCGGGCAGGGCACTGAAGCTTTCTTT
D: .; V: TRBV7-3; size: .; J: TRBJ1-4; CDR3: CASTVEGHLNFGGLATNEKLFF; DNA: TGTGCCAGCACCGTCGAGGGACACCTAAACTTTGGAGGACTAGCAACTAATGAAAAACTGTTTTTT
D: TRBD1; V: TRBV9; size: .; J: TRBJ2-7; CDR3: CASSEGQNPYEQYF; DNA: TGTGCCAGCAGCGAGGGACAGAACCCCTACGAGCAGTACTTC
D: .; V: TRBV3-1/TRBV3-2; size: .; J: TRBJ2-7; CDR3: CASSQEGSYEQYF; DNA: TGTGCCAGCAGCCAAGAGGGCAGCTACGAGCAGTACTTC
D: TRBD2; V: TRBV3-1/TRBV3-2; size: .; J: TRBJ2-1; CDR3: CASSLIRDYALEQFF; DNA: TGTGCCAGCAGCCTTATCCGGGACTACGCCCTTGAGCAGTTCTTC
D: .; V: TRBV3-1/TRBV3-2; size: .; J: TRBJ1-5; CDR3: CASSPTDSNQPQHF; DNA: TGTGCCAGCAGCCCGACAGATAGCAATCAGCCCCAGCATTTT
D: .; V: TRBV24-1; size: .; J: TRBJ2-3; CDR3: CATNSGGGTDTQYF; DNA: TGTGCCACCAATTCCGGGGGTGGCACAGATACGCAGTATTTT
D: .; V: TRBV6-6; size: .; J: TRBJ1-6; CDR3: CASSPLRGSSYNSPLHF; DNA: TGTGCCAGCAGTCCTCTCCGGGGAAGCTCCTATAATTCACCCCTCCACTTT
D: .; V: TRBV11-2; size: .; J: TRBJ1-2; CDR3: CASSLDMESGYTF; DNA: TGTGCCAGCAGCTTAGATATGGAGAGTGGCTACACCTTC
D: TRBD1; V: TRBV14; size: .; J: TRBJ1-4; CDR3: CASSQGETGAFEKLFF; DNA: TGTGCCAGCAGCCAAGGGGAGACAGGGGCGTTCGAAAAACTGTTTTTT
D: TRBD2; V: TRBV4-1; size: .; J: TRBJ2-5; CDR3: CASSLKKGGTPGLAGGQETQYF; DNA: TGCGCCAGCAGCCTTAAGAAAGGGGGAACCCCGGGACTAGCGGGGGGGCAAGAGACCCAGTACTTC
D: TRBD2; V: TRBV29-1; size: .; J: TRBJ2-1; CDR3: CSVNSGASSYNEQFF; DNA: TGCAGCGTTAATAGCGGGGCGAGCTCCTACAATGAGCAGTTCTTC
D: TRBD1; V: TRBV18; size: few; J: TRBJ2-7; CDR3: CASSLGQASTYEQYF; DNA: TGTGCCAGCTCCCTAGGACAGGCGTCGACCTACGAGCAGTACTTC
D: .; V: TRBV12-3/TRBV12-4; size: .; J: TRBJ1-3; CDR3: CASSFPSGNTIYF; DNA: TGTGCCAGCAGTTTTCCCTCGGGAAACACCATATATTTT
D: .; V: TRBV11-2; size: .; J: TRBJ2-7; CDR3: CASRGRRGEQYF; DNA: TGTGCCAGCAGGGGGCGAAGGGGCGAGCAGTACTTC
D: .; V: TRBV3-1/TRBV3-2; size: once; J: TRBJ2-3; CDR3: CASSQVPRANTDTQYF; DNA: TGTGCCAGCAGCCAAGTTCCTCGAGCTAACACAGATACGCAGTATTTT
D: TRBD2; V: TRBV10-3; size: .; J: TRBJ2-1; CDR3: CAISHPGLAGPYNEQFF; DNA: TGTGCCATCAGCCATCCGGGACTAGCGGGGCCCTACAATGAGCAGTTCTTC
D: TRBD2; V: TRBV4-1; size: .; J: TRBJ2-3; CDR3: CASRMLLAGGADTQYF; DNA: TGCGCCAGCAGAATGCTACTAGCGGGGGGGGCAGATACGCAGTATTTT
D: TRBD2; V: TRBV15; size: once; J: TRBJ2-3; CDR3: CATSRGRGPSGGTDTQYF; DNA: TGTGCCACCAGCAGGGGGAGGGGTCCTAGCGGGGGGACAGATACGCAGTATTTT
D: .; V: TRBV6-6; size: few; J: TRBJ2-7; CDR3: CASTPAGNYEQYF; DNA: TGTGCCAGCACCCCGGCGGGGAACTACGAGCAGTACTTC
D: .; V: TRBV7-2; size: .; J: TRBJ1-2; CDR3: CASSPPGGRAYGYTF; DNA: TGTGCCAGCAGCCCGCCCGGGGGGCGGGCCTATGGCTACACCTTC
D: TRBD2; V: TRBV4-2; size: .; J: TRBJ2-7; CDR3: CASSLQGLERGAYEQYF; DNA: TGTGCCAGCAGCCTCCAGGGATTGGAGCGGGGGGCCTACGAGCAGTACTTC
D: TRBD1; V: TRBV7-8; size: .; J: TRBJ2-7; CDR3: CASSLNFPGQGAYEQYF; DNA: TGTGCCAGCAGCCTAAATTTCCCGGGACAGGGGGCCTACGAGCAGTACTTC
D: .; V: TRBV19; size: .; J: TRBJ2-1; CDR3: CASSIDLGYRGSYNEQFF; DNA: TGTGCCAGTAGTATAGATCTAGGTTACCGGGGATCCTACAATGAGCAGTTCTTC
D: .; V: TRBV4-1; size: few; J: TRBJ1-4; CDR3: CASSPSPFRLGRDEKLFF; DNA: TGCGCCAGCAGCCCCTCCCCCTTCCGCCTGGGCAGAGATGAAAAACTGTTTTTT
D: TRBD2; V: TRBV4-1; size: few; J: TRBJ2-5; CDR3: CASSQGLAGGQETQYF; DNA: TGCGCCAGCAGCCAAGGACTAGCGGGGGGCCAAGAGACCCAGTACTTC
D: .; V: TRBV6-2/TRBV6-3; size: .; J: TRBJ2-3; CDR3: CASSYRGDGSTDTQYF; DNA: TGTGCCAGCAGTTATAGGGGCGACGGGAGCACAGATACGCAGTATTTT
D: .; V: TRBV23-1; size: .; J: TRBJ1-1; CDR3: CASSLPSGENTEAFF; DNA: TGCGCCAGCAGTCTCCCCTCGGGGGAGAACACTGAAGCTTTCTTT
D: TRBD1; V: TRBV5-6; size: .; J: TRBJ1-3; CDR3: CASSGDRYGSGNTIYF; DNA: TGTGCCAGCAGCGGGGACAGATATGGCTCTGGAAACACCATATATTTT
D: .; V: TRBV24-1; size: .; J: TRBJ2-5; CDR3: CATSDFSSGQETQYF; DNA: TGTGCCACCAGTGATTTTTCCTCAGGTCAAGAGACCCAGTACTTC
D: TRBD1; V: TRBV9; size: .; J: TRBJ2-5; CDR3: CASSVDEGAYGKTQYF; DNA: TGTGCCAGCAGCGTAGACGAGGGGGCCTATGGAAAGACCCAGTACTTC
D: TRBD1; V: TRBV4-1; size: .; J: TRBJ2-5; CDR3: CASSQGQGRQETQYF; DNA: TGCGCCAGCAGCCAAGGACAGGGGAGGCAAGAGACCCAGTACTTC
D: .; V: TRBV9; size: .; J: TRBJ2-7; CDR3: CASSPHPGDPSYEQYF; DNA: TGTGCCAGCAGCCCCCACCCGGGGGACCCATCTTACGAGCAGTACTTC
D: .; V: TRBV2; size: .; J: TRBJ2-7; CDR3: CASSIPPDRGSYEQYF; DNA: TGTGCCAGCAGTATACCCCCCGACCGGGGCTCCTACGAGCAGTACTTC
D: TRBD2; V: TRBV4-1; size: .; J: TRBJ2-3; CDR3: CASSRAGLALTDTQYF; DNA: TGCGCCAGCAGCCGAGCCGGACTAGCGCTCACAGATACGCAGTATTTT
D: .; V: TRBV11-3; size: once; J: TRBJ2-1; CDR3: CASSLDGDSPRSEQFF; DNA: TGTGCCAGCAGCTTAGACGGCGACTCTCCGAGAAGTGAGCAGTTCTTC
D: .; V: TRBV2; size: .; J: TRBJ2-1; CDR3: CASRDGPEQFF; DNA: TGTGCCAGTCGTGATGGGCCTGAGCAGTTCTTC
D: TRBD2; V: TRBV6-4; size: .; J: TRBJ2-1; CDR3: CASRELAGGYSEQFF; DNA: TGTGCCAGCAGGGAACTAGCGGGGGGTTATAGTGAGCAGTTCTTC
D: .; V: TRBV27; size: .; J: TRBJ1-2; CDR3: CASSLTSPLNPNYGYTF; DNA: TGTGCCAGCAGTCTCACTTCACCCTTAAACCCCAACTATGGCTACACCTTC
D: TRBD2; V: TRBV7-6; size: few; J: TRBJ2-7; CDR3: CASSLGVTSGGSSYEQYF; DNA: TGTGCCAGCAGCTTAGGCGTGACTAGCGGGGGAAGCTCCTACGAGCAGTACTTC
D: .; V: TRBV5-1; size: .; J: TRBJ2-7; CDR3: CASSLQGGSYEQYF; DNA: TGCGCCAGCAGCTTGCAGGGGGGCTCCTACGAGCAGTACTTC
D: .; V: TRBV27; size: .; J: TRBJ1-5; CDR3: CASSLMGEGQPQHF; DNA: TGTGCCAGCAGTTTAATGGGGGAGGGTCAGCCCCAGCATTTT
D: TRBD2; V: TRBV7-2; size: .; J: TRBJ2-7; CDR3: CASSSPGLAVREQYF; DNA: TGTGCCAGCAGCTCCCCGGGACTAGCCGTACGCGAGCAGTACTTC
D: .; V: TRBV7-8; size: .; J: TRBJ2-1; CDR3: CASSRGAYNEQFF; DNA: TGTGCCAGCAGCCGGGGGGCGTACAATGAGCAGTTCTTC
D: .; V: TRBV19; size: .; J: TRBJ1-2; CDR3: CASSILGQDGYTF; DNA: TGTGCCAGTAGTATATTGGGGCAGGATGGCTACACCTTC
D: TRBD2; V: TRBV4-3; size: few; J: TRBJ2-2; CDR3: CASSQLSGTSATGELFF; DNA: TGCGCCAGCAGCCAGCTATCCGGGACTAGCGCCACCGGGGAGCTGTTTTTT
D: .; V: TRBV19; size: .; J: TRBJ2-7; CDR3: CASSQSEGDISYEQYF; DNA: TGTGCCAGTAGTCAGTCAGAGGGAGACATCTCCTACGAGCAGTACTTC
D: TRBD2; V: TRBV19; size: once; J: TRBJ2-3; CDR3: CASSRGGLLTDTQYF; DNA: TGTGCCAGTAGTAGGGGGGGTTTACTCACAGATACGCAGTATTTT
D: TRBD2; V: TRBV15; size: .; J: TRBJ2-2; CDR3: CATSTLAGAGGDTGELFF; DNA: TGTGCCACCAGCACCCTAGCGGGGGCAGGGGGGGACACCGGGGAGCTGTTTTTT
D: TRBD1; V: TRBV19; size: .; J: TRBJ2-3; CDR3: CASSIGQGRRDTQYF; DNA: TGTGCCAGTAGTATAGGACAGGGGCGACGGGATACGCAGTATTTT
D: TRBD1; V: TRBV5-4; size: once; J: TRBJ1-4; CDR3: CASSPGTDRANEKLFF; DNA: TGTGCCAGCAGCCCAGGGACAGACCGCGCTAATGAAAAACTGTTTTTT